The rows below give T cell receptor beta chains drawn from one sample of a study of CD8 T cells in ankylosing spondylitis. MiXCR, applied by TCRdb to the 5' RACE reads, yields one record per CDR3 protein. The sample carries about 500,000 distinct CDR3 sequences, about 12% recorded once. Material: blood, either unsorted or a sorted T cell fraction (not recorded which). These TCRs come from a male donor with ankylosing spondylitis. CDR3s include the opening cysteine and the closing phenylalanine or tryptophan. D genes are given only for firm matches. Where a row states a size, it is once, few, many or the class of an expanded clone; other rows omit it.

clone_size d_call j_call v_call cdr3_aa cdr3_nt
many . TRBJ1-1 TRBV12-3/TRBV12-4 CASSFQLSEAFF TGTGCCAGCAGTTTCCAACTGTCTGAAGCTTTCTTT
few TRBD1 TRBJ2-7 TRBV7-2 CASSRDSLYEQYF TGTGCCAGCAGCAGGGACAGCCTCTACGAGCAGTACTTC
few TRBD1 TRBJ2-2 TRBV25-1 CASTPDRGSSYTGELFF TGTGCCAGCACCCCCGACAGGGGATCATCGTATACCGGGGAGCTGTTTTTT
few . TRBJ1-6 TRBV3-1 CASSQERREPLHF TGTGCCAGCAGCCAAGAACGCCGTGAACCCCTCCACTTT
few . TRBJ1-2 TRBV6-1 CASRAWGLTYGYTF TGTGCCAGCAGGGCGTGGGGCCTTACCTATGGCTACACCTTC
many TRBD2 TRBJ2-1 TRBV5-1 CASGLSSGRASEQFF TGCGCCAGCGGCTTAAGTAGCGGGAGGGCCAGTGAGCAGTTCTTC
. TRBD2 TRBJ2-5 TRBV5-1 CASTSGRLSQETQYF TGCGCCAGCACTAGCGGGAGGTTGTCACAAGAGACCCAGTACTTC
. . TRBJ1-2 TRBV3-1 CASSQQRGSYGYTF TGTGCCAGCAGCCAACAGAGAGGGAGCTATGGCTACACCTTC
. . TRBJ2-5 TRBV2 CASTGFETQYF TGTGCCAGCACAGGATTTGAGACCCAGTACTTC
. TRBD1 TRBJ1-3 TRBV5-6 CASSLRDRESGNTIYF TGTGCCAGCAGCCTCCGGGACAGGGAATCTGGAAACACCATATATTTT
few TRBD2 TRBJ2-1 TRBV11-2 CASSAGLAEPYNEQFF TGTGCCAGCAGCGCGGGACTAGCGGAGCCCTACAATGAGCAGTTCTTC
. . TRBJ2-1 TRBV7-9 CASSLARGSVIEQFF TGTGCCAGCAGCTTAGCCCGGGGGAGCGTGATTGAGCAGTTCTTC
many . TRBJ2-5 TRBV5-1 CASSLVGNHRGSPLETQYF TGCGCCAGCAGCTTGGTTGGGAACCATCGAGGGAGTCCCCTGGAGACCCAGTACTTC
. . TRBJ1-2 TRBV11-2 CASSLSSPATNYGYTF TGTGCCAGCAGCTTATCTTCTCCCGCAACTAACTATGGCTACACCTTC
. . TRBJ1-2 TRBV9 CASSVAQGYTF TGTGCCAGCAGCGTAGCACAGGGCTACACCTTC
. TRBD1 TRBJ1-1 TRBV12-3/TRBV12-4 CASSPGQPLAEAFF TGTGCCAGCAGTCCGGGACAGCCCCTCGCCGAAGCTTTCTTT
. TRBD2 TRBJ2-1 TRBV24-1 CATIDLAGRLAGGNPWGEQFF TGTGCGACCATTGATTTGGCGGGGAGACTAGCGGGAGGGAATCCTTGGGGAGAGCAGTTCTTC
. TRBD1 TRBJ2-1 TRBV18 CASSPRWDRSTGFF TGTGCCAGCTCACCACGATGGGACAGGTCCACGGGGTTCTTC
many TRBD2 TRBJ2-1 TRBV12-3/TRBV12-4 CASSTGTSGRMRSF TGTGCCAGCAGTACTGGGACTAGCGGGAGAATGAGGTCCTTC